This entry is about one T cell receptor (beta chain). What it recognizes is unknown. The germline V gene encodes CDR1 DFQATT and CDR2 SNEGSKA (reference sequence). The CDR3 sequence is 14 residues long. Trimming removed 2 bases from V and 1 base from J; junction bases left unmatched: 3. Unique molecular identifier tags were affixed to discrete cDNA molecules. TCRdb reprocessed the 5' RACE reads with MiXCR, giving one entry per CDR3 protein. The sample lists tens of thousands of distinct CDR3 sequences; about 16% were seen once. This entry is derived from a study of early T cells in non-severe SARS-CoV-2 infection. As for the study in general: Chains were unpaired, as sequencing was done on bulk RNA from unsorted whole blood. Points from the study as a whole: Matching results from VDJdb favored anti-spike CD8 responses, leaving private and CD4 specificities undetected.

The chain recombines TRBV20-1 with TRBJ1-1, with 8 bases identical to TRBD1. Sequencing was performed on whole blood. The sequence came from an adult who was a healthcare worker with PCR-confirmed SARS-CoV-2 infection or an uninfected control (not recorded which). This CDR3 is CSARQGAGNTEAFF. The CDR3 DNA sequence: TGCAGTGCTAGACAGGGGGCTGGGAACACTGAAGCTTTCTTT.